The entry that follows covers one TCR beta chain sequence. This record belongs to a study of human CD8 memory T cell subsets. Making the TCR beta libraries relied on UMI-labeled 5' RACE. TCRdb processed the 5' RACE reads again and assigns one entry to each CDR3 protein, with no DNA. This table lists around 9,700 distinct CDR3 sequences. Germline CDR1 SGHTA, CDR2 FQGTGA. This CDR3 comprises 16 residues. The source material was CD8+ T cells from PBMCs. This receptor was identified in a human donor in good health. V is TRBV7-3 and J is TRBJ2-1; the D call from TCRdb, TRBD1, cannot be confirmed without DNA. The CDR3 is CASSLFIQGSTNEQFF.